These 14 T cell receptor beta chains were all obtained from the same sample, sequenced in a study of CD8 T cells in Susac syndrome. Random hexamers were used to reverse transcribe 0.5 to 1 ug of RNA. In TCRdb, the immunoSEQ multiplex PCR reads were re-called with MiXCR into one record per CDR3 protein. The data show about 300,000 distinct CDR3 sequences, around nine tenths seen once. Material for sequencing was CD8+ T cells from PBMCs. These receptors were obtained from a human donor with multiple sclerosis.

The chain uses TRBV2 and TRBJ2-1; D ambiguous. In germline, CDR1 is SNHLY, CDR2 FYNNEI. Trimming shortened V by 3 bases and J by 0 bases, and 9 bases separated the two germline ends. The CDR3 totals 15 residues. CDR3 coding DNA: TGTGCCAGCAGTGAGGGCCAGAGCTCCTACAATGAGCAGTTCTTC. Amino acid sequence: CASSEGQSSYNEQFF.

The chain employs TRBV25-1 and TRBJ2-7, with TRBD1 matching over 11 bases. The CDR3 loop spans 13 amino acids. CDR1 is MGHDK, CDR2 SYGVNS, per germline. With 9 bases clipped from V and 6 bases from J, the junction kept 7 bases outside the gene matches. The CDR3: CASWGQGVGEQYF. Written as DNA, the CDR3 is TGTGCCAGTTGGGGACAGGGGGTCGGCGAGCAGTACTTC.

This chain joins TRBV7-2 and TRBJ1-5, with D perhaps TRBD1 (6 bases). Germline CDR1 SGHTA, CDR2 FQGNSA. There are 15 residues in the CDR3. V lost 6 bases and J lost 3, with 15 bases in between. The CDR3 nucleotides read TGTGCCAGCAGTCACACAGGGATATACAATCAGCCCCAGCATTTT. This codes for CASSHTGIYNQPQHF.

The chain couples TRBV4-3 to TRBJ2-1, with no clear D. V was clipped by 2 bases and J by 6 bases, with 5 bases between them. The CDR3 length is 12 residues. The germline gives CDR1 LGHNA, CDR2 YSLEER. The CDR3 reads CASSQHGNEQFF. In DNA form, the CDR3 reads TGCGCCAGCAGCCAACACGGCAATGAGCAGTTCTTC.

This chain links TRBV12-3 or TRBV12-4 with TRBJ2-3, with D unclear. V lost 5 bases to trimming and J lost 4 bases, with 16 bases between them. The CDR3 is 15 amino acids. CDR3 DNA sequence: TGTGCCAGCAGTCCATTTAGCCTCATGCCAGATACGCAGTATTTT. It translates to CASSPFSLMPDTQYF.

The chain is built from TRBV27 and TRBJ2-7; D gene uncertain. Germline CDR1 is MNHEY and CDR2 is SMNVEV (reference sequence). The CDR3 consists of 13 residues. V lost 5 bases to trimming and J lost 3 bases, with 11 bases between them. CDR3 in amino acids: CASSPGGDYEQYF. CDR3 nucleotide sequence: TGTGCCAGCAGTCCGGGTGGGGACTACGAGCAGTACTTC.

CDR3 sequence: CASSSNTGTIIKDNSPLHF. The CDR3, as DNA: TGTGCCAGCAGCTCAAACACCGGGACAATTATTAAGGATAATTCACCCCTCCACTTT. The gene calls are TRBV5-6 and TRBJ1-6, with D maybe TRBD1 (6 bases). The CDR3 length is 19 residues. Germline-derived CDR1 and CDR2 are SGHDT and YYEEEE. Trimming took off 3 bases at V and 5 bases at J, with 24 bases between the two ends.

The J gene is TRBJ1-1, the V gene TRBV28, with 7 bases aligning to TRBD1. V dropped 6 bases and J dropped 4; count of bases not matched to a gene: 8. This CDR3 contains 14 residues. Looked up from germline, CDR1 is MDHEN and CDR2 is SYDVKM. The CDR3: CASRPPQGFTEAFF. The CDR3, as DNA: TGTGCCAGCAGGCCTCCACAGGGGTTCACTGAAGCTTTCTTT.

The chain employs TRBV13 and TRBJ1-2; D remains ambiguous. The CDR3 totals 12 residues. Trimming stripped 1 base from V and 4 bases from J, with 4 bases between. Germline assignment: CDR1 PRHDT and CDR2 FYEKMQ (reference sequence). The DNA of the CDR3 is TGTGCCAGCAGCTTAGCCGCCTATGGCTACACCTTC. Translating gives CASSLAAYGYTF.

The chain uses TRBV20-1 and TRBJ2-7; tentative D call: TRBD1 (6 bases). The CDR3 covers 12 residues. V was pared by 5 bases and J by 2 bases, with 10 bases between. Germline V lookup: CDR1 DFQATT, CDR2 SNEGSKA (reference sequence). The chain's CDR3 is CSARTATYEQYF. CDR3 bases: TGCAGTGCTCGGACAGCTACCTACGAGCAGTACTTC.

V is TRBV7-2 and J is TRBJ2-3; TRBD2 is a possible D gene (5 bases). Trimming left V 3 bases short and J 1 base short, with 20 bases between. The CDR3 runs to 18 residues. The germline CDR1 and CDR2 sequences are SGHTA and FQGNSA. The chain's CDR3 is CASSFTIEGGPGTDTQYF. As DNA, the CDR3 is TGTGCCAGCAGCTTCACTATCGAGGGTGGGCCGGGCACAGATACGCAGTATTTT.

V is TRBV4-3 and J is TRBJ2-1, with D possibly TRBD2 on 5 matching bases. Looked up from germline, CDR1 is LGHNA and CDR2 is YSLEER. The CDR3 spans 15 residues. The V end was cut by 4 bases, the J end by 8 bases, with 18 bases between. Written as DNA, the CDR3 is TGCGCCAGCAGCCCCAGCGAAATACTAGGTTATGAGCAGTTCTTC. This encodes CASSPSEILGYEQFF.

This chain uses TRBV7-9 with TRBJ2-7, with D tentatively TRBD1 (5 bases). Trimming stripped 2 bases from V and 3 bases from J, with 11 bases between. The CDR3 is made up of 14 amino acids. The germline V gene has CDR1 SEHNR and CDR2 FQNEAQ (reference sequence). CDR3 DNA sequence: TGTGCCAGCAGCTTAATATCCAGGGACTACGAGCAGTACTTC. As protein: CASSLISRDYEQYF.

The chain couples TRBV27 to TRBJ2-7, with 11 bases aligning to TRBD1. J gave up 4 bases and V 5 bases, and 4 bases lay outside the gene matches. Germline-derived CDR1 and CDR2 are MNHEY and SMNVEV (reference sequence). There are 14 residues in the CDR3. The CDR3 DNA reads TGTGCCAGCAGTGGGGACAGGGGGATGTACGAGCAGTACTTC. Translation: CASSGDRGMYEQYF.